The present entry profiles one T cell receptor (beta chain) with its context. Its target is unknown. A read error may account for a junction end that differs from germline. The entry originates in a study of PD-1 blockade in mismatch repair-deficient tumors. Study results and caveats: After pembrolizumab, tumor-resident clones rose rapidly, then generally contracted before radiologic responses.

Profiled with immunoSEQ multiplex PCR; TCRdb holds only in-frame clones, not every one. Of about 67,000 clones in the sample, almost 80% were seen once. The TCR-sequenced patients were a few responders to pembrolizumab. CDR1 and CDR2 from the germline V gene are SSHAT and FNYEAQ (reference sequence). There are 14 residues in the CDR3. The TCR originated in an adult with mismatch repair-deficient cancer. The chain carries TRBV7-7 and TRBJ2-1, with D possibly being TRBD1 or TRBD2 (5 bases each). Source: peripheral blood, taken 2 weeks after starting pembrolizumab. The CDR3 reads CASSLQDGVGEQFF. CDR3 nucleotides: TGTGCTAGCAGCTTACAGGACGGGGTGGGCGAGCAGTTCTTC.